This TCR beta chain was captured in a study of cytomegalovirus exposure and HLA in healthy donors. This clone was counted between two and nine times. This same CDR3 is encoded by further DNA sequences in the sample. Produced via immunoSEQ multiplex PCR; TCRdb's table is partial and in-frame only. The data hold 67,000 or so clones, with approximately 94% observed a single time. CDR3 length: 14 amino acids. Germline CDR1 is LGHNA and CDR2 is YNFKEQ. V was trimmed by 1 base and J by 5 bases, leaving 8 bases between them. The sequencing sample was made of PBMCs. The TCR comes from a man aged 18 to 35 in good health and CMV-seropositive. The rearrangement joins TRBV4-2 to TRBJ1-4; D uncertain. The CDR3 region has the DNA TGTGCCAGCAGCCAAGTGGGCCACAATGAAAAACTGTTTTTT. This translates into CASSQVGHNEKLFF.